The T cell receptor beta chain under discussion was sequenced for a study of human versus mouse CDR3 diversity and MHC coevolution. The wider study: Between roughly 0.6 x 10^7 and 1.8 x 10^7 valid reads came from each sample.

Germline V gene lookup returns CDR1 KGHSH and CDR2 LQKENI. The CDR3 has 14 amino acids. V dropped 3 bases and J dropped 7; count of bases not matched to a gene: 7. As concerns this clone: Its antigen is unknown.

The study, taken as a whole, reports: On average, humans showed more CDR3 deletions and insertions than mice.

Here immunoSEQ multiplex PCR was the method, and the copy in TCRdb shows in-frame clones only, minus some. The data contain about 81,000 clones, 93% of them singletons. The chain combines TRBV18 with TRBJ2-7; 9 bases are a match to TRBD1. Sequencing was done on a sample of naive CD4+ T cells from blood. Subset specified: CD45RO-negative CD62L-positive naive CD4 T cells. The receptor comes from a person aged 25 to 69 in good health. CDR3 amino acids: CASSPGQGLWEQYF. The CDR3 DNA is TGTGCCAGCTCACCGGGACAGGGCCTTTGGGAGCAGTACTTC.